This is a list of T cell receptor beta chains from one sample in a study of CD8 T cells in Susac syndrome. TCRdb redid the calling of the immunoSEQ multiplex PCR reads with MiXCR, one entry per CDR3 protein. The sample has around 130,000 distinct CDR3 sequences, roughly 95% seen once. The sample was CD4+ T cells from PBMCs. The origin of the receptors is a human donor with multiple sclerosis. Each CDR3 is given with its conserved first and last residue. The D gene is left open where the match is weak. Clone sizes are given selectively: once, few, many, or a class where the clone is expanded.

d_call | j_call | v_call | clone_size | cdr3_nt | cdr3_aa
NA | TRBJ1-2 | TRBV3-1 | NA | TGTGCCAGCAGCCAAGTGAGTCACAGATATGGCTACACCTTC | CASSQVSHRYGYTF
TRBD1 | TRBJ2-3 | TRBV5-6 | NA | TGTGCCAGCAGCCTAGGACAGGGACCGCATACGCAGTATTTT | CASSLGQGPHTQYF
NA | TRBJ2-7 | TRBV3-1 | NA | TGTGCCACGGGCGGTCTCTCTCAAGGCGAGCAGTACTTC | CATGGLSQGEQYF
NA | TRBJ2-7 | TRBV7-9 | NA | TGTGCCAGCAGCTCATTAGTGGGGCTAGGGGCCTACGAGCAGTACTTC | CASSSLVGLGAYEQYF
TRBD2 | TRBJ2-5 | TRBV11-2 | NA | TGTGCCAGCAGCTTAGATCCGGGACTAGCGACGCAGACCCAGTACTTC | CASSLDPGLATQTQYF
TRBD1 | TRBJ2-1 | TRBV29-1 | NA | TGCAGCGTTGAAGCAACAGGGGGGCCATCCGGGGAGCAGTTCTTC | CSVEATGGPSGEQFF
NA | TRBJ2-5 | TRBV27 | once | TGTGCCAGCAGTTTTTATGGATCGGGGCAGCAAGAGACCCAGTACTTC | CASSFYGSGQQETQYF
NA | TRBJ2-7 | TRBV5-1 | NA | TGCGCCAGCAGCCCGTCCGGGACAAGGGGAATCTACGAGCAGTACTTC | CASSPSGTRGIYEQYF
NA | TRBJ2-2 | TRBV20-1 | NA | TGCAGTTATCCCAGTCGGGTCACCGGGGAGCTGTTTTTT | CSYPSRVTGELFF
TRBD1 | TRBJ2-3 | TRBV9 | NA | TGTGCCAGCAGCGTAGACCACGGACAGGGGGTGATAGATACGCAGTATTTT | CASSVDHGQGVIDTQYF